Presented here are 6 T cell receptor beta chains from one specimen sequenced in a study of OX40 agonist ivuxolimab in advanced cancers. Sequencing was performed with immunoSEQ multiplex PCR; in TCRdb, only in-frame clones are kept and a portion is missing. The sample shows roughly 35,000 clones, about four fifths of them seen only once. Sample: CD4+ or CD8+ T cells sorted from blood, taken in a trial of the OX40 agonist ivuxolimab. All receptors derive from an adult with an advanced solid tumor such as melanoma, head and neck, liver or kidney cancer.

CDR3 DNA: TGTGCCAGCTGTGGGGGGGACTACAATGAGCAGTTCTTC. Translated, it gives CASCGGDYNEQFF. The chain carries TRBV6-6 and TRBJ2-1; 7 bases line up with TRBD2. This CDR3 region has 13 residues. Trimming at V came to 8 bases and at J to 3 bases, leaving 4 bases not matched to a gene. Germline CDR1 is MNHNY and CDR2 is SVGAGI (reference sequence).

This clone was found a few times. This chain connects TRBV6-6 to TRBJ2-4, with 8 nucleotides matching TRBD1. V trimming: 7 bases; J trimming: 7 bases; junction bases outside the gene matches: 15. Germline lookup yields CDR1 MNHNY and CDR2 SVGAGI (reference sequence). The CDR3 runs 16 residues. This CDR3 reads CASTPNTQGVGNIQYF. The DNA for the CDR3 is TGTGCCAGCACTCCAAACACACAGGGGGTGGGGAACATTCAGTACTTC.

This clone was detected once. The CDR3 coding sequence is TGTGCCAGCAGCTCCGATCCGGGACCGGGGGGTGGTGAGCAGTTCTTC. It is translated as CASSSDPGPGGGEQFF. V gene TRBV5-5 combines with J gene TRBJ2-1, with TRBD2 matching 7 bases. Germline CDR1 reads SGHKS; CDR2 reads YYEKEE (reference sequence). V lost 3 bases and J lost 9; bases outside the gene matches: 15. The CDR3 is 16 amino acids.

This rearrangement joins TRBV10-3 to TRBJ1-3; perhaps TRBD1 as D (5 bases). The CDR3 is made up of 16 amino acids. Germline CDR1 ENHRY, CDR2 SYGVKD. The V end was cut by 3 bases, the J end by 4 bases, with 16 bases between. For the CDR3, the DNA is TGTGCCATCAGTGATAATGTCCGGGACTCAGGAAACACCATATATTTT. Amino acid sequence: CAISDNVRDSGNTIYF.

V gene TRBV5-5 combines with J gene TRBJ2-5; TRBD1 matches at 7 bases. The germline gives CDR1 SGHKS, CDR2 YYEKEE (reference sequence). J was trimmed by 1 base and V by 5 bases; bases with no gene match: 8. The length of the CDR3 is 15 residues. The CDR3 is CASRTGTVFQETQYF. As DNA, the CDR3 is TGTGCCAGCAGGACCGGGACAGTCTTCCAAGAGACCCAGTACTTC. The full variable domain, with the rest looked up from reference TRBV5-5 and TRBJ2-5, is DAGVTQSPTHLIKTRGQQVTLRCSPISGHKSVSWYQQVLGQGPQFIFQYYEKEERGRGNFPDRFSARQFPNYSSELNVNALLLGDSALYLCASRTGTVFQETQYFGPGTRLLVL.

The genes are TRBV7-2 and TRBJ2-5; TRBD2 matches 9 bases. Germline V gives CDR1 SGHTA, CDR2 FQGNSA. This CDR3 has 13 residues. Trimming cost V 6 bases and J 5 bases; bases outside gene matches: 4. Here the CDR3 reads CASSLTSGETQYF. As DNA, the CDR3 is TGTGCCAGCAGTCTCACTAGCGGGGAGACCCAGTACTTC.